Below are 6 T cell receptor beta chains sequenced from a single sample in a study of cytomegalovirus exposure and HLA in healthy donors. Using immunoSEQ multiplex PCR, the repertoire was profiled, and TCRdb retains in-frame clones only, with some absent. The table lists 100,000 to 150,000 clones, about 87% of them singletons. The sequenced sample was PBMCs. The receptors stem from a man between 18 and 35 years old in good health and CMV-seronegative.

This sequence joins TRBV7-2 and TRBJ2-7; 8 nucleotides agree with TRBD2. V lost 5 bases, J lost 0 bases, and 6 bases stayed unmatched. CDR1 is SGHTA and CDR2 is FQGNSA in the germline V gene. The CDR3 is 15 amino acids. The CDR3 sequence: CASSVLAEGSYEQYF. The CDR3 nucleotides read TGTGCCAGCAGCGTACTAGCGGAGGGCTCCTACGAGCAGTACTTC. Drawing the rest from reference TRBV7-2 and TRBJ2-7, the complete variable domain is GAGVSQSPSNKVTEKGKDVELRCDPISGHTALYWYRQSLGQGLEFLIYFQGNSAPDKSGLPSDRFSAERTGGSVSTLTIQRTQQEDSAVYLCASSVLAEGSYEQYFGPGTRLTVT.

The rearrangement uses TRBV11-2 and TRBJ1-1; D call uncertain. The V and J ends lost 0 bases and 5 bases respectively, with 7 bases between them. The CDR3 contains 13 residues. Germline V CDR1 and CDR2: SGHAT, FQNNGV. CDR3 nucleotide sequence: TGTGCCAGCAGCTTAGAGAGAGGGACTGAAGCTTTCTTT. Its protein is CASSLERGTEAFF. Full variable domain (outside the CDR3, taken from reference TRBV11-2 and TRBJ1-1): EAGVAQSPRYKIIEKRQSVAFWCNPISGHATLYWYQQILGQGPKLLIQFQNNGVVDDSQLPKDRFSAERLKGVDSTLKIQPAKLEDSAVYLCASSLERGTEAFFGQGTRLTVV.

The chain couples TRBV25-1 to TRBJ1-1; unclear D gene. Trimming cost V 1 base and J 1 base, with 10 bases left between them. CDR1 MGHDK and CDR2 SYGVNS come from the germline V gene. The CDR3 is 15 amino acids. The CDR3 protein is CASSEFKPPNTEAFF. In DNA, the CDR3 is TGTGCCAGCAGTGAATTTAAGCCTCCGAACACTGAAGCTTTCTTT. Filled out from reference TRBV25-1 and TRBJ1-1, the complete variable domain reads EADIYQTPRYLVIGTGKKITLECSQTMGHDKMYWYQQDPGMELHLIHYSYGVNSTEKGDLSSESTVSRIRTEHFPLTLESARPSHTSQYLCASSEFKPPNTEAFFGQGTRLTVV.

The chain has TRBV30 and TRBJ1-2; D is possibly TRBD1 (5 bases). The CDR3 length is 16 residues. The germline V gene has CDR1 GTSNPN and CDR2 SVGIG (reference sequence). V shed 2 bases and J shed 12 bases, with 28 bases lying between them. CDR3 sequence: CAWSFVGFADNFGHTF. For the CDR3, the DNA is TGTGCCTGGAGTTTCGTGGGGTTTGCGGACAATTTTGGTCACACCTTC.

This chain joins TRBV18 and TRBJ1-1; D perhaps matches TRBD1 (5 bases). Looked up from germline, CDR1 is KGHSH and CDR2 is LQKENI. The CDR3 is 12 residues long. The V gene lost 4 bases and the J gene lost 8 bases, with 11 bases spanning the gap. CDR3 nucleotide sequence: TGTGCCAGCTCACTCTGGGGGGGAGAAGCTTTCTTT. This codes for CASSLWGGEAFF.

This chain links TRBV7-9 with TRBJ2-7, with D tentatively TRBD1 (5 bases). CDR1 and CDR2 (germline): SEHNR, FQNEAQ (reference sequence). The CDR3 runs to 14 residues. Trimming removed 5 bases at V and 2 bases at J, with 13 bases between. The CDR3 here is CASSRSTGTYEQYF. CDR3 coding DNA: TGTGCCAGCAGCAGGTCAACAGGAACCTACGAGCAGTACTTC. The variable domain in full, completed from reference TRBV7-9 and TRBJ2-7, reads DTGVSQNPRHKITKRGQNVTFRCDPISEHNRLYWYRQTLGQGPEFLTYFQNEAQLEKSRLLSDRFSAERPKGSFSTLEIQRTEQGDSAMYLCASSRSTGTYEQYFGPGTRLTVT.